The 32 T cell receptor beta chains in this list originate from one sample, sequenced in a study of T cell changes during pregnancy in multiple sclerosis. The data were produced by immunoSEQ multiplex PCR, yet TCRdb's version contains in-frame clones alone and is incomplete. Among around 80,000 clones listed, approximately 93% were seen once. This specimen consisted of peripheral blood, obtained in the second trimester of pregnancy. These receptors came from a female donor in good health, enrolled as a control in a pregnancy study.

In this sample, this clone turned up many times. This rearrangement joins TRBV6-1 to TRBJ2-2, with unresolved D. V lost 10 bases and J lost 3, with 12 bases in between. Germline CDR1 MNHNS, CDR2 SASEGT. The CDR3 runs 13 residues. The CDR3 reads CAISQADTGELFF. The DNA for the CDR3 is TGTGCCATAAGCCAAGCCGACACCGGGGAGCTGTTTTTT.

J is TRBJ1-2 and V is TRBV19; D may be TRBD1 (5 bases). Looked up from germline, CDR1 is LNHDA and CDR2 is SQIVND (reference sequence). The CDR3 runs 13 residues. V lost 6 bases and J 6 bases, leaving 14 bases between the germline ends. Here the CDR3 DNA reads TGTGCCAGTAGGTGGGAGGGGAGGGATGGCTACACCTTC. It translates to CASRWEGRDGYTF.

J is TRBJ2-7 and V is TRBV6-1, with 10 bases fitting TRBD2. Losses at the gene ends were 7 bases for V and 3 bases for J; bases not matched to a gene: 9. The CDR3 is made up of 15 amino acids. CDR1 is MNHNS, CDR2 SASEGT, per germline. The DNA of the CDR3 is TGTGCCAGCATGATGTTAGCGGGAGGTCTCTACGAGCAGTACTTC. It translates to CASMMLAGGLYEQYF.

This clone was seen once. J is TRBJ2-5 and V is TRBV15, with 14 bases identical to TRBD2. The V and J ends lost 3 bases and 5 bases, in that order; junction bases with no gene match: 8. The CDR3 has 17 amino acids. Germline loops: CDR1 LNHNV, CDR2 YYDKDF (reference sequence). CDR3 DNA sequence: TGTGCCACCAGCAGTAGACTAGCGGGAGGGCCGGGGGAGACCCAGTACTTC. Amino acid sequence: CATSSRLAGGPGETQYF.

The J gene is TRBJ2-3, the V gene TRBV15; 8 bases match TRBD2. The germline gives CDR1 LNHNV, CDR2 YYDKDF (reference sequence). This CDR3 spans 14 amino acids. Losses at the gene ends were 3 bases for V and 6 bases for J; bases not matched to a gene: 5. The CDR3 DNA reads TGTGCCACCAGCAGGGATGGGACTAGTGATACGCAGTATTTT. It codes for CATSRDGTSDTQYF.

This chain uses TRBV9 with TRBJ2-3, with D maybe TRBD2 (6 bases). V was shortened by 4 bases and J by 2 bases, with 14 bases between the two germline ends. CDR1 is SGDLS and CDR2 is YYNGEE in the germline V gene. The CDR3 sequence is 15 residues long. The CDR3 DNA is TGTGCCAGCAGCATCGGGGGTAGGGACACAGATACGCAGTATTTT. This gives the protein CASSIGGRDTDTQYF. Full variable domain (rest looked up from reference TRBV9 and TRBJ2-3): DSGVTQTPKHLITATGQRVTLRCSPRSGDLSVYWYQQSLDQGLQFLIQYYNGEERAKGNILERFSAQQFPDLHSELNLSSLELGDSALYFCASSIGGRDTDTQYFGPGTRLTVL.

The chain is built from TRBV11-2 and TRBJ2-1, with 12 positions matching TRBD2. This CDR3 contains 15 residues. Germline loops: CDR1 SGHAT, CDR2 FQNNGV. The V and J ends lost 4 bases and 7 bases, in that order; junction bases with no gene match: 5. The CDR3 spells CASSSGLAGVNEQFF. In nucleotides, the CDR3 is TGTGCCAGCAGCTCGGGACTAGCGGGCGTTAATGAGCAGTTCTTC.

The rearrangement links TRBV28 to TRBJ2-3; 10 bases are shared with TRBD2. This CDR3 spans 16 amino acids. The V gene's germline CDR1 is MDHEN and CDR2 SYDVKM. V dropped 2 bases and J dropped 2; count of bases not matched to a gene: 4. The CDR3 loop is CASSLLAGVATDTQYF. The CDR3 DNA reads as TGTGCCAGCAGTTTACTAGCGGGAGTGGCCACAGATACGCAGTATTTT.

CDR3 bases: TGCAGCGCCAACAGCAGGGGAAAGGGGGCTTACAATGAGCAGTTCTTC. This translates into CSANSRGKGAYNEQFF. V is TRBV29-1 and J is TRBJ2-1, with 7 bases that match TRBD1. CDR1 SQVTM and CDR2 ANQGSEA come from the germline V gene. J was trimmed by 4 bases and V by 7 bases; bases with no gene match: 16. The CDR3 extends over 16 amino acids.

V usage is TRBV28 and J usage is TRBJ1-2, with 9 bases fitting TRBD1. This CDR3 is built from 14 residues. CDR1 MDHEN and CDR2 SYDVKM come from the germline V gene. V dropped 6 bases and J dropped 4; count of bases not matched to a gene: 6. The CDR3 DNA reads TGTGCCAGCAGCCGTACAGGGGGCGCCTATGGCTACACCTTC. Translation: CASSRTGGAYGYTF.

The chain uses TRBV7-9 and TRBJ2-4, with D uncertain. The CDR3 loop spans 16 amino acids. CDR1 SEHNR and CDR2 FQNEAQ come from the germline V gene (reference sequence). V lost 1 base to trimming and J lost 0 bases, with 10 bases between them. CDR3 residues: CASSLVGVLAKNIQYF. The CDR3, as DNA: TGTGCCAGCAGCTTAGTCGGTGTACTAGCCAAAAACATTCAGTACTTC.

The chain couples TRBV2 to TRBJ2-5; 7 bases map to TRBD2. Germline V gene lookup returns CDR1 SNHLY and CDR2 FYNNEI. Trimming removed 7 bases from V and 1 base from J; junction bases left unmatched: 9. This CDR3 comprises 15 residues. CDR3 in amino acids: CASTTLADIQETQYF. As DNA, the CDR3 is TGTGCCAGCACGACCCTAGCGGATATCCAAGAGACCCAGTACTTC.

On this clone: The sample holds other DNA sequences that translate to the same CDR3. V and J are TRBV5-1 and TRBJ2-7; TRBD2 matches at 14 bases. CDR3 length: 16 residues. Trimming took 4 bases from V and 4 from J; bases not matched to a gene: 7. Germline-derived CDR1 and CDR2 are SGHRS and YFSETQ. CDR3 DNA sequence: TGCGCCAGCAGCCCGGGGACTAGCGGGAGTAGGTACGAGCAGTACTTC. Protein sequence: CASSPGTSGSRYEQYF.

This clone was counted once. This rearrangement joins TRBV5-1 to TRBJ2-1, with 10 positions matching TRBD2. This CDR3 has 16 residues. The V gene's germline CDR1 is SGHRS and CDR2 YFSETQ. With 4 bases clipped from V and 5 bases from J, the junction kept 9 bases outside the gene matches. For the CDR3, the DNA is TGCGCCAGCAGCATACTCGGACTAGCGGCTAACAATGAGCAGTTCTTC. Encoded protein: CASSILGLAANNEQFF.

This CDR3 reads CASSFSGRVLEQYF. The CDR3 bases are TGTGCCAGCAGTTTTAGCGGGAGAGTTCTCGAGCAGTACTTC. V is TRBV28 and J is TRBJ2-7; TRBD2 agrees at 9 bases. With 3 bases clipped from V and 6 bases from J, the junction kept 6 bases outside the gene matches. The germline V gene encodes CDR1 MDHEN and CDR2 SYDVKM. The CDR3 spans 14 residues. Filled out from reference TRBV28 and TRBJ2-7, the complete variable domain reads DVKVTQSSRYLVKRTGEKVFLECVQDMDHENMFWYRQDPGLGLRLIYFSYDVKMKEKGDIPEGYSVSREKKERFSLILESASTNQTSMYLCASSFSGRVLEQYFGPGTRLTVT.

The gene calls are TRBV30 and TRBJ2-5, with 12 bases that match TRBD2. CDR1 is GTSNPN, CDR2 SVGIG, per germline (reference sequence). V lost 3 bases and J lost 2; bases outside the gene matches: 7. This CDR3 is built from 16 residues. CDR3 protein: CAWSSGLAGLQETQYF. CDR3 nucleotides: TGTGCCTGGAGCTCCGGACTAGCGGGACTACAAGAGACCCAGTACTTC.

The chain has TRBV19 and TRBJ1-4, with D maybe TRBD1 (6 bases). From germline, CDR1 is LNHDA and CDR2 SQIVND (reference sequence). V lost 9 bases and J 11 bases, leaving 16 bases between the germline ends. The CDR3 has 12 amino acids. The CDR3: CARPGGLGKLFF. The CDR3 nucleotides are TGTGCCAGGCCGGGGGGGCTCGGGAAACTGTTTTTT.

The V call is TRBV6-1, the J call TRBJ2-3, with a tentative D call TRBD1 (6 bases). The CDR3 is made up of 17 amino acids. V was shortened by 1 base and J by 6 bases, with 20 bases between the two germline ends. Looked up from germline, CDR1 is MNHNS and CDR2 is SASEGT. The CDR3 loop reads CASSEVEGDTRADTQYF. For the CDR3, the DNA is TGTGCCAGCAGTGAAGTAGAAGGGGACACGCGAGCCGATACGCAGTATTTT.

The chain employs TRBV9 and TRBJ2-1; 12 nucleotides align to TRBD2. The CDR3 extends over 17 amino acids. Germline V lookup: CDR1 SGDLS, CDR2 YYNGEE. V gave up 2 bases and J gave up 4 bases; unmatched junction bases: 7. The CDR3 sequence is CASSVNPTSGSYNEQFF. The DNA of the CDR3 is TGTGCCAGCAGCGTCAATCCGACTAGCGGGAGTTACAATGAGCAGTTCTTC.

CDR3 amino acids: CASSLEPGTSGRSSYNEQFF. DNA of the CDR3: TGCGCCAGCAGCCTCGAACCCGGGACTAGCGGGCGTAGCTCCTACAATGAGCAGTTCTTC. The chain recombines TRBV5-1 with TRBJ2-1; 12 bases are a match to TRBD2. Unmatched junction bases numbered 14, after V lost 4 bases and J lost 0 bases. The germline CDR1 and CDR2 sequences are SGHRS and YFSETQ. The CDR3 sequence is 20 residues long.

The V and J genes are TRBV11-3 and TRBJ2-2; no clear D gene. The germline V gene encodes CDR1 SGHNT and CDR2 YENEEA. The CDR3 consists of 12 residues. The ends were cut back, 5 bases at V and 4 bases at J, with 5 bases in the middle. The CDR3 nucleotides read TGTGCCAGCAGCCCCTCCACCGGGGAGCTGTTTTTT. This encodes CASSPSTGELFF.

The chain is built from TRBV5-1 and TRBJ2-1; D possibly corresponds to TRBD2 (5 bases). Deletions cut 1 base from V and 5 bases from J, with 13 bases between. This CDR3 comprises 15 residues. Germline V gene data show CDR1 as SGHRS and CDR2 as YFSETQ. CDR3 nucleotide sequence: TGCGCCAGCAGCTTGTATAGCGAGGTCCACAATGAGCAGTTCTTC. Translation gives CASSLYSEVHNEQFF.

This clone was counted once. This rearrangement joins TRBV7-2 to TRBJ2-5, with TRBD2 identical over 9 bases. Germline values: CDR1 SGHTA, CDR2 FQGNSA. CDR3 length: 16 residues. Unmatched junction bases numbered 5, after V lost 2 bases and J lost 1 base. As DNA, the CDR3 is TGTGCCAGCAGCTTATCGGCGGGAGGGGGCCAAGAGACCCAGTACTTC. This encodes CASSLSAGGGQETQYF. The variable domain in full, completed from reference TRBV7-2 and TRBJ2-5, reads GAGVSQSPSNKVTEKGKDVELRCDPISGHTALYWYRQSLGQGLEFLIYFQGNSAPDKSGLPSDRFSAERTGGSVSTLTIQRTQQEDSAVYLCASSLSAGGGQETQYFGPGTRLLVL.

The rearrangement links TRBV21-1 to TRBJ1-4; the table assigns TRBD1, which was not confirmed against the DNA. TRBV21-1 is assigned pseudogene status. The CDR3 covers 20 residues. The DNA of the CDR3 is TGTGCCAGCAGCAAAGTTGGAAAGGAACAGGGGCGAACAACTAATGAAAAACTGTTTTTT. Its translation: CASSKVGKEQGRTTNEKLFF.

The J gene is TRBJ1-4, the V gene TRBV28, with D possibly matching TRBD1 (5 bases). Germline V CDR1 and CDR2: MDHEN, SYDVKM. There are 14 residues in the CDR3. With 8 bases removed from V and 0 bases from J, the gap between germline ends came to 10 bases. The CDR3 DNA follows: TGTGCCAGCGCCAGGGCTGCAACTAATGAAAAACTGTTTTTT. Its translation is CASARAATNEKLFF. Combining the CDR3 with reference TRBV28 and TRBJ1-4 gives the whole variable domain DVKVTQSSRYLVKRTGEKVFLECVQDMDHENMFWYRQDPGLGLRLIYFSYDVKMKEKGDIPEGYSVSREKKERFSLILESASTNQTSMYLCASARAATNEKLFFGSGTQLSVL.

This chain connects TRBV18 to TRBJ1-4; TRBD1 agrees at 7 bases. Germline-derived CDR1 and CDR2 are KGHSH and LQKENI. J gave up 8 bases and V 3 bases, and 6 bases lay outside the gene matches. The CDR3 totals 14 residues. The CDR3 spells CASSPVGGEEKLFF. The CDR3 nucleotides read TGTGCCAGCTCACCCGTAGGGGGCGAGGAAAAACTGTTTTTT. Complete variable domain (other parts from reference TRBV18 and TRBJ1-4): NAGVMQNPRHLVRRRGQEARLRCSPMKGHSHVYWYRQLPEEGLKFMVYLQKENIIDESGMPKERFSAEFPKEGPSILRIQQVVRGDSAAYFCASSPVGGEEKLFFGSGTQLSVL.

With respect to this clone: Other DNA sequences in the same sample also yield this CDR3. V gene TRBV27 combines with J gene TRBJ2-6, with a possible D match to TRBD2 (7 bases). Germline loops: CDR1 MNHEY, CDR2 SMNVEV (reference sequence). The CDR3 is made up of 16 amino acids. V was trimmed by 7 bases and J by 1 base, leaving 14 bases between them. CDR3 sequence (DNA): TGTGCCAGCACTTGGAAGGGGGGGTCTGGGGCCAACGTCCTGACTTTC. Residues: CASTWKGGSGANVLTF.

This chain connects TRBV25-1 to TRBJ2-3; the match to TRBD2 covers 9 bases. The CDR3 is made up of 14 amino acids. In germline, CDR1 is MGHDK, CDR2 SYGVNS. After removal of 8 bases from V and 4 bases from J, the junction contained 7 bases not matched to a gene. The DNA of the CDR3 is TGTGCCAGCGACACGGGACTAGCAGCAGATACGCAGTATTTT. It is translated as CASDTGLAADTQYF.

A single count supports this clone. This rearrangement joins TRBV11-2 to TRBJ2-7; 7 bases agree with TRBD2. CDR3 length: 14 amino acids. Germline CDR1 SGHAT, CDR2 FQNNGV. With 4 bases clipped from V and 6 bases from J, the junction kept 9 bases outside the gene matches. CDR3 coding DNA: TGTGCCAGCAGCTGGCTCGGGGGGTGGGTCGAGCAGTACTTC. This encodes CASSWLGGWVEQYF.

The rearrangement joins TRBV9 to TRBJ2-1, with 9 bases identical to TRBD1. The CDR3 loop spans 15 amino acids. Germline CDR1 SGDLS, CDR2 YYNGEE. Germline trimming cut 2 bases from V and 8 bases from J; bases unmatched to any gene: 8. The CDR3 protein is CASSVSGQGGYEQFF. For the CDR3, the DNA is TGTGCCAGCAGCGTGTCGGGACAGGGCGGGTATGAGCAGTTCTTC.

The chain is built from TRBV4-2 and TRBJ2-2, with 9 bases fitting TRBD2. The CDR3 length is 16 residues. The V segment lost 3 bases and the J segment 5 bases; nucleotides outside the gene matches: 7. Germline V gene lookup returns CDR1 LGHNA and CDR2 YNFKEQ. CDR3: CASSHHSGSPTGELFF. For the CDR3, the DNA is TGTGCCAGCAGCCATCATAGCGGGAGTCCTACCGGGGAGCTGTTTTTT.

The rearrangement links TRBV28 to TRBJ2-7; 9 bases map to TRBD2. The germline gives CDR1 MDHEN, CDR2 SYDVKM. The CDR3 loop spans 16 amino acids. After removal of 2 bases from V and 3 bases from J, the junction contained 8 bases not matched to a gene. The CDR3 is CASSLGGAGGGYEQYF. DNA of the CDR3: TGTGCCAGCAGTTTAGGAGGGGCGGGAGGGGGCTACGAGCAGTACTTC.